This T cell receptor (beta chain) was captured by sequencing in a study of neoadjuvant anti-PD-1 for oral cavity cancer (dated by TCRdb to the early 2020s). At the level of the whole study: Patients mostly received three to four biweekly doses of nivolumab at 3 mg/kg before curative-intent surgical resection. Under RECIST 1.1, patients with complete response, partial response or stable disease were classed as responders, and patients with progression were classed as non-responders. The parent correlative cohort included roughly 13 patients, with an approximately 34% response rate. For patients who did not progress, a fourth nivolumab dose was given around day 43, followed by definitive surgical resection on days 50-56.

V is cut back by 6 bases and J by 4 bases, with 7 bases in the junction unmatched. Per the germline V gene, SQVTM is the CDR1 and ANQGSEA is the CDR2. The CDR3 starts with the cysteine, ends with the phenylalanine, and has 13 residues. This entry keeps only the CDR3 DNA: 39 bases, framed from base 1. PBMC libraries used mostly about 0.5 ug of input genomic DNA for deep sequencing, with six replicates per sample. TCRbeta libraries were prepared with the immunoSEQ hsTCRbeta kit according to the manufacturer's instructions. The finished libraries were brought together in one pool at approximately 3.1 nM, which was then read using an Illumina NovaSeq 6000 S4 flow cell. Under the source paper's analysis protocol: The immunoSEQ Analyzer was used for raw data preprocessing and quality control. The analysis was limited to productive rearrangements, and each clonotype was defined by a unique CDR3 amino acid sequence. Repertoire clonality was estimated as the Gini-Simpson index, which was calculated using the R package tcR. Gini indices were compared with Student's t test, and associations with tumor size change were assessed by Pearson correlation. TCRdb retrieved this table from immuneACCESS and kept in-frame rearrangements only. Not all clones are present; in checked studies, unresolved V genes account for under half, and no reason is known for the remainder. V, J and clone size derive from that table, while D and trimming were established from the DNA sequence. Present in this sample are over 11,000 clones, 74% of which were seen just once. Around 2.4% of the sample is held by the ten biggest clonotypes.

What the work shows at the level of the full study, not this receptor alone: The TCR analyses had only a few patients in each response group, and the authors called for validation in larger cohorts. Higher pretreatment blood Treg/Th17 ratios correlated with both higher pretreatment blood TCRbeta clonality and lower post-treatment tumor TCRbeta clonality. After neoadjuvant nivolumab, significantly higher T cell clonality (Gini index) was found within PBMCs in non-responders than in responders.

A word on this clone: Its recognized antigen is unknown. No base-level quality is on record; no much larger clone is a single base apart.

According to the study, the label for this sample's time point signals: after neoadjuvant nivolumab, at surgical resection. The patients had newly diagnosed stage II-IVA oral cavity squamous cell carcinoma and had not received any prior systemic or radiation treatment. The cohort was composed of patients with HPV-negative, locally advanced oral cavity squamous cell carcinoma. Peripheral blood mononuclear cells were analyzed directly and were not maintained or expanded in culture. Samples were obtained from a longitudinal correlative study of a single-arm phase II trial of neoadjuvant nivolumab in oral cavity squamous cell carcinoma. Subject-matched pre- and post-treatment PBMCs and tumors from three responders and three non-responders underwent genomic DNA-based TCRbeta sequencing. Peripheral blood mononuclear cells were collected before nivolumab treatment and again after treatment, at the time of surgery. Genomic DNA was isolated from PBMCs using the Maxwell RSC DNA from Cells kit.

The specimen was PBMCs, collected after nivolumab (anti-PD-1) treatment. Recombination joined TRBV29-1 with TRBJ1-1; TRBD1 lines up with 8 middle nucleotides. The receptor was derived from a person between 40 and 80 years old with oral cavity squamous cell carcinoma. Here the CDR3 is given as CSVVRGRVTEAFF. The DNA sequence is given as TGCAGCGTGGTCAGGGGGCGCGTCACTGAAGCTTTCTTT.